One sample yielded the 28 T cell receptor beta chains listed below, sequenced in a study of identical twins. TCRdb called the 5' RACE reads again in MiXCR, with one record for every CDR3 protein. The sample records a few hundred thousand distinct CDR3 sequences, about 12% being singletons. These data were likewise used in another study, on yellow fever vaccine responses in identical twins.

Sequenced: memory (CD45RO+) T cells sorted from blood. The receptors come from a woman younger than 30 in good health.

The rearrangement uses TRBV12-3 or TRBV12-4 and TRBJ2-1; 13 bases agree with TRBD2. V shed 6 bases and J 6 bases; nucleotides not matched to a gene: 5. The CDR3 consists of 15 residues. CDR3 in DNA: TGTGCCAGCAGATCGACTAGCGGGAGGTTCAATGAGCAGTTCTTC. It encodes CASRSTSGRFNEQFF.

This clonotype was observed many times. This sequence joins TRBV3-1 and TRBJ2-7, with D possibly called TRBD1 or TRBD2 (6 bases each). Trimming pared 0 bases from V and 6 bases from J, leaving 15 bases between. The CDR3 sequence is 15 residues long. CDR1 and CDR2 from the germline V gene are LGHDT and YNNKEL (reference sequence). CDR3 coding DNA: TGTGCCAGCAGCCAAGATTGGCGGAAGGGGGGCGAGCAGTACTTC. Translated, it gives CASSQDWRKGGEQYF.

In its sample, this clonotype was seen a few times. V gene TRBV6-1 combines with J gene TRBJ2-7; 7 bases agree with TRBD1. V was clipped by 6 bases and J by 5 bases; unmatched bases: 7. Germline CDR1 is MNHNS and CDR2 is SASEGT. The CDR3 length is 13 residues. The DNA for the CDR3 is TGTGCCAGCAGCACCGACAGGGCCCACGAGCAGTACTTC. Its protein product is CASSTDRAHEQYF.

This clonotype showed up many times. V and J are TRBV5-1 and TRBJ2-1; 12 nucleotides match TRBD2. Germline V gene data show CDR1 as SGHRS and CDR2 as YFSETQ. After removal of 7 bases from V and 5 bases from J, the junction contained 4 bases not matched to a gene. This CDR3 has 14 amino acids. CDR3 bases: TGCGCCAGCGGTCTAGCGGGGGGGAACAATGAGCAGTTCTTC. Its protein product is CASGLAGGNNEQFF.

The genes are TRBV28 and TRBJ2-7, with 7 nucleotides matching TRBD2. Losses at the gene ends were 2 bases for V and 13 bases for J; bases not matched to a gene: 5. This CDR3 has 11 residues. Germline CDR1 reads MDHEN; CDR2 reads SYDVKM. Here the CDR3 reads CASSLQGGVYF. CDR3 in DNA: TGTGCCAGCAGTTTACAGGGAGGGGTTTACTTC.

This clonotype showed up many times. CDR3 nucleotides: TGTGCCAGCAGCTATCAAGGACAGGTCTACGAGCAGTACTTC. Translation gives CASSYQGQVYEQYF. The V gene is TRBV7-9, the J gene TRBJ2-7; 7 nucleotides line up with TRBD1. The CDR3 length is 14 residues. After removal of 4 bases from V and 3 bases from J, the junction contained 6 bases not matched to a gene. Germline V gene data show CDR1 as SEHNR and CDR2 as FQNEAQ (reference sequence).

Written as DNA, the CDR3 is TGTGCCAGCGGGAGGGCAGGGGGCAACTATGGCTACACCTTC. This gives the protein CASGRAGGNYGYTF. The chain couples TRBV27 to TRBJ1-2; the match to TRBD1 covers 8 bases. V was clipped by 8 bases and J by 2 bases; unmatched bases: 7. CDR3 length: 14 residues. Germline loops: CDR1 MNHEY, CDR2 SMNVEV (reference sequence).

This clonotype has a count of ten or more. This chain uses TRBV28 with TRBJ1-5; tentatively, D is TRBD1 (6 bases). The V end lost 4 bases, the J end lost 2 bases, and 9 bases lay between the germline ends. Germline V gene lookup returns CDR1 MDHEN and CDR2 SYDVKM. The CDR3 runs 14 residues. The CDR3 is CASSYGQRNQPQHF. Here the CDR3 DNA reads TGTGCCAGCAGTTATGGACAGCGCAATCAGCCCCAGCATTTT.

Comments on this clonotype: Mismatch with germline at one junction end may stem from a read error. The chain combines TRBV7-6 with TRBJ2-1, with 15 positions matching TRBD2. The germline V gene has CDR1 SGHVS and CDR2 FNYEAQ. CDR3 length: 20 residues. The CDR3 nucleotides read TGTGCCGGCAGCTACTGGACGGGACTAGCGGGGGGTAGCTCCTACAATGAGCAGTTCTTC. Residues: CAGSYWTGLAGGSSYNEQFF.

This clonotype was found many times. J is TRBJ2-1 and V is TRBV11-2, with unresolved D. V was trimmed by 0 bases and J by 7 bases, leaving 4 bases between them. The CDR3 runs to 12 residues. The germline V gene encodes CDR1 SGHAT and CDR2 FQNNGV. The CDR3 reads CASSLDGNEQFF. The CDR3 bases are TGTGCCAGCAGCTTAGACGGGAATGAGCAGTTCTTC.

This clonotype was picked up many times. V and J are TRBV15 and TRBJ2-3, with 7 nucleotides matching TRBD1. The CDR3 has 16 residues. Germline V gene data show CDR1 as LNHNV and CDR2 as YYDKDF (reference sequence). Unmatched junction bases numbered 14, after V lost 9 bases and J lost 2 bases. The CDR3 loop reads CATSHYRDSYTDTQYF. The CDR3, as DNA: TGTGCCACTTCCCACTACCGGGACAGCTACACAGATACGCAGTATTTT.

This clonotype was seen only a few times. This chain connects TRBV7-2 to TRBJ2-5; D is unclear. This CDR3 comprises 13 residues. CDR1 and CDR2 (germline): SGHTA, FQGNSA. Trimming took 5 bases from V and 2 from J, leaving 9 bases between them. The CDR3, as DNA: TGTGCCAGCAGCCCCTCATCTCAAGAGACCCAGTACTTC. This sequence encodes CASSPSSQETQYF.

In its sample, this clonotype was seen many times. The gene calls are TRBV3-1 and TRBJ2-1; no clear D. CDR1 and CDR2 from the germline V gene are LGHDT and YNNKEL (reference sequence). Trimming shortened V by 5 bases and J by 3 bases, and 8 bases separated the two germline ends. The CDR3 runs to 13 residues. CDR3 sequence reads: CASSIEYYNEQFF. CDR3 sequence (DNA): TGTGCCAGCAGCATTGAGTACTACAATGAGCAGTTCTTC.

The rearrangement links TRBV6-1 to TRBJ2-1, with 9 bases aligning to TRBD2. In germline, CDR1 is MNHNS, CDR2 SASEGT. With V trimmed by 6 bases and J by 6 bases, 12 bases remained unmatched. The CDR3 loop spans 16 amino acids. The DNA for the CDR3 is TGTGCCAGCAGCCGCGGGGCTAGCGGGGTGGTCAATGAGCAGTTCTTC. Amino acids: CASSRGASGVVNEQFF.

This clonotype was counted only a few times. The chain couples TRBV5-1 to TRBJ2-5; D uncertain. V lost 6 bases and J 5 bases, leaving 17 bases between the germline ends. The length of the CDR3 is 14 residues. Germline V gene lookup returns CDR1 SGHRS and CDR2 YFSETQ. The CDR3 DNA reads as TGCGCCAGCACCACCCCAAGTGGGATGGAGACCCAGTACTTC. It codes for CASTTPSGMETQYF.

The chain uses TRBV24-1 and TRBJ2-3; D is unclear. Germline V gene data show CDR1 as KGHDR and CDR2 as SFDVKD. This CDR3 has 13 amino acids. V lost 2 bases, J lost 2 bases, and 4 bases lay in between. The chain's CDR3 is CATSDWNTDTQYF. DNA for the CDR3: TGTGCCACCAGTGATTGGAACACAGATACGCAGTATTTT.

This clonotype appeared many times. The chain employs TRBV6-5 and TRBJ1-4; the match to TRBD1 covers 9 bases. Trimming cost V 2 bases and J 6 bases; bases outside gene matches: 1. This CDR3 comprises 14 residues. In germline, CDR1 is MNHEY, CDR2 SVGAGI. The CDR3, as DNA: TGTGCCAGCAGTTACCGACAGGGGGATGAAAAACTGTTTTTT. This codes for CASSYRQGDEKLFF.

V usage is TRBV11-2 and J usage is TRBJ2-7; D not certain. With 5 bases removed from V and 0 bases from J, the gap between germline ends came to 17 bases. Germline-derived CDR1 and CDR2 are SGHAT and FQNNGV. The CDR3 extends over 16 amino acids. As DNA, the CDR3 is TGTGCCAGCAGCCCAAAAGGTTCCCATATCTCCTACGAGCAGTACTTC. It is translated as CASSPKGSHISYEQYF.

The chain links TRBV4-2 to TRBJ2-3; the D gene is possibly TRBD2 (6 bases). The germline V and J ends were trimmed by 4 bases and 0 bases, with 11 bases remaining between them. The CDR3 sequence is 15 residues long. The germline V gene has CDR1 LGHNA and CDR2 YNFKEQ. The CDR3 DNA sequence: TGTGCCAGCAGCCTTCAGGGACTTAGCACAGATACGCAGTATTTT. Translated, it gives CASSLQGLSTDTQYF.

In its sample, this clonotype was seen a few times. V and J are TRBV12-3 or TRBV12-4 and TRBJ2-5, with TRBD2 identical over 8 bases. The CDR3 length is 16 residues. The ends lost 5 bases at V and 5 bases at J; junction bases unmatched: 13. CDR3: CASSHYGAGVKETQYF. The CDR3 DNA follows: TGTGCCAGCAGTCATTACGGAGCGGGAGTAAAGGAGACCCAGTACTTC.

The chain is built from TRBV20-1 and TRBJ2-7, with D tentatively TRBD1 (5 bases). CDR1 and CDR2 from the germline V gene are DFQATT and SNEGSKA (reference sequence). The CDR3 length is 13 residues. Between the trimmed V and J ends, which lost 2 bases and 6 bases, there was a span of 14 bases. In DNA form, the CDR3 reads TGCAGTGCTAGATCAGGGAAGATCTTCGAGCAGTACTTC. It is translated as CSARSGKIFEQYF.

CDR3 DNA: TGCGCCAGCAGCGGCGGACAGGGGAACACAGATACGCAGTATTTT. Translating it yields CASSGGQGNTDTQYF. The chain has TRBV5-1 and TRBJ2-3; 9 bases map to TRBD1. The CDR3 consists of 15 residues. CDR1 is SGHRS and CDR2 is YFSETQ in the germline V gene. The V segment lost 4 bases and the J segment 2 bases; nucleotides outside the gene matches: 5. Full variable domain (rest looked up from reference TRBV5-1 and TRBJ2-3): KAGVTQTPRYLIKTRGQQVTLSCSPISGHRSVSWYQQTPGQGLQFLFEYFSETQRNKGNFPGRFSGRQFSNSRSEMNVSTLELGDSALYLCASSGGQGNTDTQYFGPGTRLTVL.

This clonotype appeared a few times. This chain links TRBV7-2 with TRBJ2-7, with TRBD1 matching 9 bases. The CDR3 is 16 residues long. Germline V gene data show CDR1 as SGHTA and CDR2 as FQGNSA. Losses at the gene ends were 2 bases for V and 7 bases for J; bases not matched to a gene: 12. The CDR3 DNA reads TGTGCCAGCAGCTTATCCACAGGGGGCGCGACGCCTGAGCAGTACTTC. Translating it yields CASSLSTGGATPEQYF.

This chain links TRBV20-1 with TRBJ2-1; 8 bases match TRBD1. Germline CDR1 reads DFQATT; CDR2 reads SNEGSKA (reference sequence). The V and J ends lost 0 bases and 5 bases, in that order; junction bases with no gene match: 6. The CDR3 is 15 residues long. This CDR3 is CSAREVGQDHNEQFF. CDR3 coding DNA: TGCAGTGCTAGAGAGGTGGGACAGGATCACAATGAGCAGTTCTTC.

This clonotype was detected only a few times. This sequence joins TRBV2 and TRBJ2-7; 7 bases are shared with TRBD1. CDR1 SNHLY and CDR2 FYNNEI come from the germline V gene. Trimming removed 7 bases from V and 0 bases from J; junction bases left unmatched: 12. This CDR3 is built from 16 residues. CDR3 DNA: TGTGCCAGCACCGACAGGGTTCGCGGAGGCTCCTACGAGCAGTACTTC. Its translation: CASTDRVRGGSYEQYF.

This clonotype was observed at least ten times. This sequence joins TRBV5-1 and TRBJ2-2; D remains unclear. The CDR3 has 15 residues. V was clipped by 2 bases and J by 0 bases, with 8 bases between them. Germline V CDR1 and CDR2: SGHRS, YFSETQ. The CDR3 spells CASSFLSSNTGELFF. CDR3 nucleotide sequence: TGCGCCAGCAGCTTTCTTTCGTCGAACACCGGGGAGCTGTTTTTT.

The rearrangement links TRBV20-1 to TRBJ1-6, with D unclear. The CDR3 totals 12 residues. V lost 6 bases and J 7 bases, leaving 10 bases between the germline ends. The germline gives CDR1 DFQATT, CDR2 SNEGSKA (reference sequence). CDR3 in amino acids: CSAVPPNSPLHF. For the CDR3, the DNA is TGCAGTGCAGTGCCCCCGAATTCACCCCTCCACTTT.

V is TRBV20-1 and J is TRBJ2-7, with 8 bases lining up with TRBD2. This CDR3 is built from 11 residues. V was clipped by 3 bases and J by 7 bases; unmatched bases: 2. Germline values: CDR1 DFQATT, CDR2 SNEGSKA (reference sequence). The CDR3 sequence is CSASLAGEQYF. The CDR3 coding sequence is TGCAGTGCTAGCCTAGCGGGTGAGCAGTACTTC.